Only a few counts were recorded for the clone carrying this TCR beta chain. The treatment denotes: around 19 received Ad26.COV2.S at low or high dose, single or two shots; a few received placebo; per-sample allocation not given. Sample collection was performed on day 63 after the first vaccine or placebo injection. This sample was included in a study of Ad26.COV2.S vaccination and SARS-CoV-2 variants. The length of the CDR3 is 15 residues. Trimming shortened V by 3 bases and J by 5 bases, and 13 bases separated the two germline ends. Germline V CDR1 and CDR2: LGHDT, YNNKEL (reference sequence). Only in-frame clones appear in the TCRdb table, and some are missing; sequencing was by immunoSEQ multiplex PCR. The sample holds 400,000 to 500,000 clones, roughly nine tenths seen once.

The sample in question was peripheral blood, obtained in a trial of Ad26.COV2.S vaccine versus placebo. The sequence was obtained from a person aged 18 to 59 who received the Ad26.COV2.S COVID-19 vaccine or a placebo. J is TRBJ2-2 and V is TRBV3-1 (or the pseudogene TRBV3-2); possibly TRBD1 for D (5 bases). CDR3 bases: TGTGCCAGCAGCCACAGGGCCGAAGGAACCGGGGAGCTGTTTTTT. This sequence encodes CASSHRAEGTGELFF.